This T cell receptor (beta chain) was captured by sequencing in a study of tumor-infiltrating lymphocytes in primary liver carcinoma. Study context: By surgical resection, the patients were treated for their primary liver carcinoma. Tumor staging was T1-T3 N0M0; sizes spanned 4.2 to 10 cm across.

TCR beta cDNA came from approximately 490 ng total RNA, primed with a constant-region primer. For TCR beta, libraries were produced by three nested multiplex PCR rounds using slightly modified ARM-PCR. TCRdb analysed the multiplex PCR reads with MiXCR anew, one entry per CDR3 protein. In the table there are just over 300,000 distinct CDR3 sequences, almost 60% of which are singletons. The source of the blood RNA was unsorted whole blood, and germline DNA was extracted as well. Sequencing was carried out using peripheral blood. This receptor was taken from a woman in her 30s with primary liver carcinoma and hepatitis B virus infection.

In DNA form, the CDR3 reads TGTGCCAGCAGTTTAGGTCCAGCTCTTGAGCAGTTCTTC. Residues: CASSLGPALEQFF. This sequence joins TRBV12-3 or TRBV12-4 and TRBJ2-1; D call uncertain. The V and J ends lost 1 base and 9 bases respectively, with 10 bases between them. The CDR3 totals 13 residues.